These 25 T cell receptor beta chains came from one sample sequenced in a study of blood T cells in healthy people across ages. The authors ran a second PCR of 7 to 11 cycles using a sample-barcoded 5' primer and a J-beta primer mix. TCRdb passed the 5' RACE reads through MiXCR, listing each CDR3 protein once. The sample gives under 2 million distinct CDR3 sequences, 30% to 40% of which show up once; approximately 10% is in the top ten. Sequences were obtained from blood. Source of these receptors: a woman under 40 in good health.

The CDR3 bases are TGTGCCAGCAGTGAATTCGGCCGACTAGCGTGGAATGAGCAGTTCTTC. It is translated as CASSEFGRLAWNEQFF. The V call is TRBV6-1, the J call TRBJ2-1; 8 nucleotides match TRBD2. The CDR3 runs 16 residues. The germline gives CDR1 MNHNS, CDR2 SASEGT. V gave up 2 bases and J gave up 7 bases; unmatched junction bases: 10.

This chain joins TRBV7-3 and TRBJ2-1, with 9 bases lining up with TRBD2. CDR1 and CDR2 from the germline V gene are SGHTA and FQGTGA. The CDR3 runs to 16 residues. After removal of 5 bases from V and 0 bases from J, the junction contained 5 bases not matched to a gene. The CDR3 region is CASSILAGTSYNEQFF. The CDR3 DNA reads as TGTGCCAGCAGCATCCTAGCGGGAACCTCCTACAATGAGCAGTTCTTC. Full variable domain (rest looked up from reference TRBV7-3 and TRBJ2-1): GAGVSQTPSNKVTEKGKYVELRCDPISGHTALYWYRQSLGQGPEFLIYFQGTGAADDSGLPNDRFFAVRPEGSVSTLKIQRTERGDSAVYLCASSILAGTSYNEQFFGPGTRLTVL.

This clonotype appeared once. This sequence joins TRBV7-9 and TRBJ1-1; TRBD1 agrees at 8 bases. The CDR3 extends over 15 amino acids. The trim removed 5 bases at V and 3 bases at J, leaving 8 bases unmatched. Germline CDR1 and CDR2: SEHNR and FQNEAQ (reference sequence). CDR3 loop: CASSQGQGNDTEAFF. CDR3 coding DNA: TGTGCCAGCAGCCAAGGACAGGGAAATGACACTGAAGCTTTCTTT.

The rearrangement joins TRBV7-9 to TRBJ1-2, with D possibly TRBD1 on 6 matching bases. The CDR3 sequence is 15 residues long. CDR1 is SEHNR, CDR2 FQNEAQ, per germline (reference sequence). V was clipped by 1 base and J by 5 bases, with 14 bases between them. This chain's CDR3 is CASSLVQGREYGYTF. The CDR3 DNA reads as TGTGCCAGCAGCTTAGTACAGGGAAGAGAATATGGCTACACCTTC.

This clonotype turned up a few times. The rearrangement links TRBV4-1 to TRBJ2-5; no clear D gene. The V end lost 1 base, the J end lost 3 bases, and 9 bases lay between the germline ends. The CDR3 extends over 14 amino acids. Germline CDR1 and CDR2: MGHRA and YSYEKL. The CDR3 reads CASSQVIAEETQYF. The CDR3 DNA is TGCGCCAGCAGCCAAGTTATAGCCGAAGAGACCCAGTACTTC.

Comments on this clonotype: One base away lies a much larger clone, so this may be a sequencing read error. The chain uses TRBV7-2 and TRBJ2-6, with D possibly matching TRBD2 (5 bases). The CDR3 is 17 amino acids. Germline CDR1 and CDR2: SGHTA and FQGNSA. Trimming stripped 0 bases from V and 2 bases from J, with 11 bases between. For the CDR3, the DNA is TGTGCCAGCAGCTTAGCATTCGGGAACACTGGGGCCAACGTCCTGACTTTC. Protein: CASSLAFGNTGANVLTF. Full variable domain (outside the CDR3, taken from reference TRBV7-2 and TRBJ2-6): GAGVSQSPSNKVTEKGKDVELRCDPISGHTALYWYRQSLGQGLEFLIYFQGNSAPDKSGLPSDRFSAERTGGSVSTLTIQRTQQEDSAVYLCASSLAFGNTGANVLTFGAGSRLTVL.

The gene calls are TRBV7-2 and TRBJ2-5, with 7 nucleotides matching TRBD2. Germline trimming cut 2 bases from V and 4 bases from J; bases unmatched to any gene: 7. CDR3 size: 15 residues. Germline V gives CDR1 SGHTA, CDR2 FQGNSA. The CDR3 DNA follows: TGTGCCAGCAGCTTAAAACGCCCGGGGGGAGAGACCCAGTACTTC. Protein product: CASSLKRPGGETQYF. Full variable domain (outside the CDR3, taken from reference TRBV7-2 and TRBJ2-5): GAGVSQSPSNKVTEKGKDVELRCDPISGHTALYWYRQSLGQGLEFLIYFQGNSAPDKSGLPSDRFSAERTGGSVSTLTIQRTQQEDSAVYLCASSLKRPGGETQYFGPGTRLLVL.

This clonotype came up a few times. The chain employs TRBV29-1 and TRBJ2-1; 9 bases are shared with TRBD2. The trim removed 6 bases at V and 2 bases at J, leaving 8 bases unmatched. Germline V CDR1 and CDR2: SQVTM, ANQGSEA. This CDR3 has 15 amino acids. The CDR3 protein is CSVNGGGRAYNEQFF. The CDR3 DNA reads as TGCAGCGTAAATGGGGGCGGGAGGGCCTACAATGAGCAGTTCTTC.

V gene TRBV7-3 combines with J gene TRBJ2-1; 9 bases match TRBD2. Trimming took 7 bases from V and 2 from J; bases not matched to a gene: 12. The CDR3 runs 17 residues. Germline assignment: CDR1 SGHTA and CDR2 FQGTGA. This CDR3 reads CASIQEAGGRAYNEQFF. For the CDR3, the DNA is TGTGCCAGCATCCAAGAGGCCGGCGGGAGGGCCTACAATGAGCAGTTCTTC.

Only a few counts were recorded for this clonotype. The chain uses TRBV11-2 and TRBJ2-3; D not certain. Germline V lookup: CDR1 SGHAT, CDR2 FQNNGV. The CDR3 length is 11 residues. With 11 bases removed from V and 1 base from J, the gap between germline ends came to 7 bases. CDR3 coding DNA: TGTGCCGCCAGCTGCACAGATACGCAGTATTTT. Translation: CAASCTDTQYF.

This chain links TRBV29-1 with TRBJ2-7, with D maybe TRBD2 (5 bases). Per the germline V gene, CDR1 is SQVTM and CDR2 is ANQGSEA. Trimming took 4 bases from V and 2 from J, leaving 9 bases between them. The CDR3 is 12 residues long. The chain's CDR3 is CSVGTAAYEQYF. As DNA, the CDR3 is TGCAGCGTTGGGACTGCTGCCTACGAGCAGTACTTC.

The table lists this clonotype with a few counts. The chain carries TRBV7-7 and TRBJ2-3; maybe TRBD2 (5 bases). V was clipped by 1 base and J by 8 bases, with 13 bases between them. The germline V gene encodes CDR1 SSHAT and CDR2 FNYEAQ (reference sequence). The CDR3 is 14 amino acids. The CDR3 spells CASSLGGSQITQYF. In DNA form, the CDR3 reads TGTGCCAGCAGCTTAGGAGGGTCACAGATTACGCAGTATTTT. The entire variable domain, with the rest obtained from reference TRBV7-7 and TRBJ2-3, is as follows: GAGVSQSPRYKVTKRGQDVTLRCDPISSHATLYWYQQALGQGPEFLTYFNYEAQPDKSGLPSDRFSAERPEGSISTLTIQRTEQRDSAMYRCASSLGGSQITQYFGPGTRLTVL.

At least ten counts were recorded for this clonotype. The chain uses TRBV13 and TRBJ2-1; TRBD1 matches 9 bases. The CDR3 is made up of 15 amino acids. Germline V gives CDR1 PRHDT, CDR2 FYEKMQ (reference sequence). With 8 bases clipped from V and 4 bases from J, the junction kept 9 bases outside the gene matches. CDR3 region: CASSSRDRAYNEQFF. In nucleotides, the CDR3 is TGTGCCAGCTCCTCCCGGGACAGGGCTTACAATGAGCAGTTCTTC.

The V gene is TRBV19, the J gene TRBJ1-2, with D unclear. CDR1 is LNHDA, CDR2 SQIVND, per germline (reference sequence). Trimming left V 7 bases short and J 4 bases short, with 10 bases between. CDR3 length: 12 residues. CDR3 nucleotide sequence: TGTGCCAGTATGACACGGCTCTATGGCTACACCTTC. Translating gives CASMTRLYGYTF.

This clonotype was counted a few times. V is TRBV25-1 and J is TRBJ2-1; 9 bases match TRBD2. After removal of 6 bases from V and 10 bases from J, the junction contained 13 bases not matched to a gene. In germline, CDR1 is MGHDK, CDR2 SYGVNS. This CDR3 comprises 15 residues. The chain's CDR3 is CASSEREREAAEQFF. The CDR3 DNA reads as TGTGCCAGCAGCGAGCGCGAGCGGGAGGCCGCGGAGCAGTTCTTC.

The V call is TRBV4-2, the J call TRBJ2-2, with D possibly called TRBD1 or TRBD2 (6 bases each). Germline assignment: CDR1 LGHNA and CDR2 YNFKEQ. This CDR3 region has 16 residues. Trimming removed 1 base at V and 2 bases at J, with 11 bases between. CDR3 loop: CASSQAPGANTGELFF. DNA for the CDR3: TGTGCCAGCAGCCAAGCTCCGGGGGCTAACACCGGGGAGCTGTTTTTT.

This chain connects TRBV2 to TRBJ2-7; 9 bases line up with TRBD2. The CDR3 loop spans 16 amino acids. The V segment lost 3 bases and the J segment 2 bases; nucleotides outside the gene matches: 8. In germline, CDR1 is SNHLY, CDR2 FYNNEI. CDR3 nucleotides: TGTGCCAGCAGTGATTTTGGTAGCGGGAGAGCCTACGAGCAGTACTTC. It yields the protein CASSDFGSGRAYEQYF.

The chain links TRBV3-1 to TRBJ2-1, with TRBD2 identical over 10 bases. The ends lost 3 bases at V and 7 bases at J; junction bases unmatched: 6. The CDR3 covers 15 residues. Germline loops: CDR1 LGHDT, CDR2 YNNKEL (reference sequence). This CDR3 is CASSHGLAAPNEQFF. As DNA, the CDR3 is TGTGCCAGCAGCCACGGACTAGCGGCCCCGAATGAGCAGTTCTTC.

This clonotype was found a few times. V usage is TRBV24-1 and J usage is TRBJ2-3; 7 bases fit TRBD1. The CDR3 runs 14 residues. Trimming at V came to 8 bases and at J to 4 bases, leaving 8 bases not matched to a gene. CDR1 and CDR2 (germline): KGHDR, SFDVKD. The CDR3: CATTGGQLSDTQYF. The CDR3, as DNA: TGTGCCACCACTGGGGGACAGTTGTCAGATACGCAGTATTTT.

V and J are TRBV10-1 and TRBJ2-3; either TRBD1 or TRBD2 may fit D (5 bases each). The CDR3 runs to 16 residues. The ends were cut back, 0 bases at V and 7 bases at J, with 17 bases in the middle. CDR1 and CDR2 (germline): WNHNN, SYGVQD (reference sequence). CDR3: CASSESYGGIQNTQYF. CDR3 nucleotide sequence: TGCGCCAGCAGTGAGTCTTATGGGGGAATACAGAATACGCAGTATTTT.

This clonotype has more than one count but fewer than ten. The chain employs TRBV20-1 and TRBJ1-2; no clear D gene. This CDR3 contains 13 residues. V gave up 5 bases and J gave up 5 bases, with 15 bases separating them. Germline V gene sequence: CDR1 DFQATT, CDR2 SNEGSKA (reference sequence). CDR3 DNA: TGCAGTGCTCCCTTCGGAGGGCAATATGGCTACACCTTC. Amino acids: CSAPFGGQYGYTF.

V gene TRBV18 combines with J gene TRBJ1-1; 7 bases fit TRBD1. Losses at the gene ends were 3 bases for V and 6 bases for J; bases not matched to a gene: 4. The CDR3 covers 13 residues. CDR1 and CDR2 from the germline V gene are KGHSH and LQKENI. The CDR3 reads CASSPGTDPEAFF. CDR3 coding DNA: TGTGCCAGCTCACCTGGGACAGACCCTGAAGCTTTCTTT.

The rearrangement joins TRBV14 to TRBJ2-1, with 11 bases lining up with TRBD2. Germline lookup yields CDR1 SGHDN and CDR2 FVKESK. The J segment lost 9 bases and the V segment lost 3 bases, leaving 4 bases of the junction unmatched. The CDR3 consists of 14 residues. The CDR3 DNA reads TGTGCCAGCAGCCACTCTAGCGGGGGGATTGAGCAGTTCTTC. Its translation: CASSHSSGGIEQFF.

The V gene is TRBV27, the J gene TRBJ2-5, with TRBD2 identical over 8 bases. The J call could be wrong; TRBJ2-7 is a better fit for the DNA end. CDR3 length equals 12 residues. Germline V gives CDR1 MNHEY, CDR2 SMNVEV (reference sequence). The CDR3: CASRSGGGEQYF. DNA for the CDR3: TGTGCCAGCAGGTCGGGGGGGGGCGAGCAGTACTTC.

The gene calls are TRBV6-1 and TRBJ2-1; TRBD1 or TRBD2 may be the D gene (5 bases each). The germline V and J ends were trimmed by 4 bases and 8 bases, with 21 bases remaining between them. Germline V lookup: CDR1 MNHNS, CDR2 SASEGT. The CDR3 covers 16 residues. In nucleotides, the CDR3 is TGTGCCAGCAGTGCACGGGGCCACCCAATTACACATGAGCAGTTCTTC. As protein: CASSARGHPITHEQFF.